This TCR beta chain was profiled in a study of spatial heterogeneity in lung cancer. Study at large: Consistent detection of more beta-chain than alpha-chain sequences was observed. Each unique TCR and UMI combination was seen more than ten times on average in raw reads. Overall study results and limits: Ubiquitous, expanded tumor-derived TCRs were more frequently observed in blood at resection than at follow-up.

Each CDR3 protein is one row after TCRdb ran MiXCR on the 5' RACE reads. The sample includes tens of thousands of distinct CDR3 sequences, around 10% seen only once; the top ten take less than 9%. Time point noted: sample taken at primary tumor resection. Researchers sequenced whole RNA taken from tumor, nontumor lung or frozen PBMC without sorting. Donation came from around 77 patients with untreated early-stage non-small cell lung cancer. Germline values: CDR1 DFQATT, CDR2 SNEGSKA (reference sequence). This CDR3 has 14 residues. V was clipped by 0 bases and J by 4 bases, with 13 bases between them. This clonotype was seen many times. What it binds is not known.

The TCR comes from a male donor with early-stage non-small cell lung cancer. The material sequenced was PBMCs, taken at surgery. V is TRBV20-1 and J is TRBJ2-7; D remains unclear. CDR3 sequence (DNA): TGCAGTGCTAGAGATCCCAGAGCCTTTTACGAGCAGTACTTC. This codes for CSARDPRAFYEQYF.